What follows are 18 T cell receptor beta chains derived from one specimen sequenced in a study of a mutant IDH1 vaccine in newly diagnosed glioma. This sample's time point: baseline, week 1 (first vaccination visit). The treatment denotes: pre-vaccination baseline after standard-of-care therapy. The table came from immunoSEQ multiplex PCR; TCRdb's copy has only in-frame clones and leaves some out. Seen here are 70,000 to 95,000 clones, roughly 80% observed once, and the top ten hold less than 6.5%. This sample comprised PBMCs, obtained from a glioma patient treated with radiotherapy, temozolomide or both. The origin of the receptors is a man aged 35-49 years with glioma. Some clones in this sample may be carry-over from other donors' samples.

The gene calls are TRBV5-1 and TRBJ2-7; D ambiguous. Trimming removed 0 bases at V and 3 bases at J, with 10 bases between. The CDR3 runs to 14 residues. Germline values: CDR1 SGHRS, CDR2 YFSETQ. The CDR3 protein is CASSLAGSNYEQYF. The CDR3 nucleotides are TGCGCCAGCAGCTTGGCCGGCAGCAACTACGAGCAGTACTTC.

This clone turned up a few times. The chain employs TRBV5-1 and TRBJ2-2, with D perhaps matching TRBD2 (7 bases). The CDR3 covers 15 residues. V was pared by 4 bases and J by 3 bases, with 13 bases between. Germline V CDR1 and CDR2: SGHRS, YFSETQ. The CDR3 region has the DNA TGCGCCAGCAGCGAGCGGGACACCTACACCGGGGAGCTGTTTTTT. This encodes CASSERDTYTGELFF. Filled out from reference TRBV5-1 and TRBJ2-2, the complete variable domain reads KAGVTQTPRYLIKTRGQQVTLSCSPISGHRSVSWYQQTPGQGLQFLFEYFSETQRNKGNFPGRFSGRQFSNSRSEMNVSTLELGDSALYLCASSERDTYTGELFFGEGSRLTVL.

This rearrangement joins TRBV4-1 to TRBJ1-5; 7 positions match TRBD1. CDR1 MGHRA and CDR2 YSYEKL come from the germline V gene. The CDR3 has 15 amino acids. With V trimmed by 3 bases and J by 0 bases, 2 bases remained unmatched. CDR3: CASSHTGDSNQPQHF. The CDR3 coding sequence is TGCGCCAGCAGCCATACAGGGGATAGCAATCAGCCCCAGCATTTT.

The chain uses TRBV10-3 and TRBJ1-4; D perhaps matches TRBD1 (6 bases). The ends were cut back, 10 bases at V and 6 bases at J, with 21 bases in the middle. CDR1 is ENHRY and CDR2 is SYGVKD in the germline V gene. The CDR3 is 15 residues long. Here the CDR3 DNA reads TGTGCCACCATGGCCGGGGAGGGGGTTTATGAAAAACTGTTTTTT. Amino acids: CATMAGEGVYEKLFF.

In its sample, this clone was seen a few times. The same CDR3 also results from other DNA sequences found in this sample. The chain recombines TRBV5-1 with TRBJ1-2, with 10 bases that match TRBD1. Germline CDR1 and CDR2: SGHRS and YFSETQ. V lost 4 bases to trimming and J lost 4 bases; unmatched junction nucleotides: 7. The CDR3 spans 15 residues. CDR3 loop: CASSLGDRGTYGYTF. CDR3 sequence (DNA): TGCGCCAGCAGCCTAGGGGACAGGGGTACCTATGGCTACACCTTC.

The chain combines TRBV27 with TRBJ2-7; TRBD1 matches 9 bases. Unmatched junction bases numbered 14, after V lost 7 bases and J lost 7 bases. From germline, CDR1 is MNHEY and CDR2 SMNVEV (reference sequence). CDR3 size: 15 residues. Written as DNA, the CDR3 is TGTGCCAGCAAGAAAGCCGGGACAGGGCAGGGGGAGCAGTACTTC. Protein: CASKKAGTGQGEQYF.

The gene calls are TRBV6-1 and TRBJ1-6, with 7 bases lining up with TRBD1. Per germline, CDR1 MNHNS and CDR2 SASEGT. The CDR3 loop spans 19 amino acids. The V gene end was trimmed by 4 bases and the J gene end by 1 base; junction bases not matched to a gene: 13. The CDR3 reads CASSAVDRRLRSYNSPLHF. The CDR3 nucleotides are TGTGCCAGCAGTGCCGTGGACAGGCGCCTTCGATCCTATAATTCACCCCTCCACTTT.

The CDR3 coding sequence is TGTGCCAGCAGTTTCTCTAGCGGGGGATTGTACGAGCAGTACTTC. Translation gives CASSFSSGGLYEQYF. This rearrangement joins TRBV27 to TRBJ2-7; TRBD2 agrees at 10 bases. The CDR3 has 15 residues. Germline lookup yields CDR1 MNHEY and CDR2 SMNVEV (reference sequence). Trimming removed 3 bases from V and 4 bases from J; junction bases left unmatched: 6.

CDR3 bases: TGTGCCAGCAGTGACGGTCCGACGGACAGCTCGTACGAGCAGTACTTC. Amino acid sequence: CASSDGPTDSSYEQYF. The V and J genes are TRBV2 and TRBJ2-7, with D tentatively TRBD1 (6 bases). This CDR3 has 16 residues. Germline CDR1 reads SNHLY; CDR2 reads FYNNEI. V lost 3 bases and J lost 4, with 19 bases in between.

The chain links TRBV7-8 to TRBJ1-6; TRBD1 is a possible D gene (6 bases). The germline gives CDR1 SGHVS, CDR2 FQNEAQ. The V and J ends lost 6 bases and 9 bases respectively, with 18 bases between them. The CDR3 length is 15 residues. The CDR3 bases are TGTGCCAGCAGTTCGGGGGCGTCGAGGGGTTCACCCCTCCACTTT. Translated, it gives CASSSGASRGSPLHF.

This chain uses TRBV9 with TRBJ1-2, with no clear D. This CDR3 region has 14 residues. In germline, CDR1 is SGDLS, CDR2 YYNGEE. Trimming took 4 bases from V and 8 from J, leaving 18 bases between them. The CDR3 sequence: CASSRGSQASGYTF. CDR3 DNA: TGTGCCAGCAGCAGAGGGTCCCAGGCGAGCGGCTACACCTTC.

This rearrangement joins TRBV10-3 to TRBJ1-3; D unclear. Trimming removed 4 bases from V and 0 bases from J, with 10 bases in between. Germline CDR1 reads ENHRY; CDR2 reads SYGVKD. The CDR3 is 15 residues long. As DNA, the CDR3 is TGTGCCATCAGTGGAACATGGGGCTCTGGAAACACCATATATTTT. It is translated as CAISGTWGSGNTIYF.

The chain carries TRBV9 and TRBJ1-6, with 7 bases that match TRBD1. The germline CDR1 and CDR2 sequences are SGDLS and YYNGEE. This CDR3 has 13 amino acids. Trimming at V came to 6 bases and at J to 8 bases, leaving 5 bases not matched to a gene. The CDR3 loop is CASTAGGYSPLHF. Here the CDR3 DNA reads TGTGCCAGCACGGCAGGGGGTTATTCACCCCTCCACTTT. The complete variable domain, with remaining parts taken from reference TRBV9 and TRBJ1-6, reads DSGVTQTPKHLITATGQRVTLRCSPRSGDLSVYWYQQSLDQGLQFLIQYYNGEERAKGNILERFSAQQFPDLHSELNLSSLELGDSALYFCASTAGGYSPLHFGNGTRLTVT.

V and J are TRBV5-1 and TRBJ1-4; D unresolved. Trimming removed 0 bases from V and 4 bases from J, with 16 bases in between. Germline loops: CDR1 SGHRS, CDR2 YFSETQ. The CDR3 totals 17 residues. The CDR3 spells CASSLAKAGNNNEKLFF. Here the CDR3 DNA reads TGCGCCAGCAGCTTGGCCAAGGCGGGGAACAATAATGAAAAACTGTTTTTT.

This chain connects TRBV18 to TRBJ2-2; D could derive from TRBD1 or TRBD2 (5 bases each). V lost 5 bases and J 4 bases, leaving 8 bases between the germline ends. Germline CDR1 reads KGHSH; CDR2 reads LQKENI. The CDR3 is made up of 13 amino acids. This chain's CDR3 is CASSGDLTGELFF. The CDR3, as DNA: TGTGCCAGCTCAGGGGACCTCACCGGGGAGCTGTTTTTT.

This clone was counted only a few times. V is TRBV7-2 and J is TRBJ1-6; D unclear. The germline V and J ends were trimmed by 5 bases and 7 bases, with 12 bases remaining between them. CDR1 is SGHTA and CDR2 is FQGNSA in the germline V gene. There are 14 residues in the CDR3. CDR3 loop: CASSPPASNSPLHF. DNA for the CDR3: TGTGCCAGCAGCCCCCCGGCCTCGAATTCACCCCTCCACTTT. Full variable domain (rest looked up from reference TRBV7-2 and TRBJ1-6): GAGVSQSPSNKVTEKGKDVELRCDPISGHTALYWYRQSLGQGLEFLIYFQGNSAPDKSGLPSDRFSAERTGGSVSTLTIQRTQQEDSAVYLCASSPPASNSPLHFGNGTRLTVT.

The chain combines TRBV5-6 with TRBJ2-7; the match to TRBD2 covers 8 bases. Looked up from germline, CDR1 is SGHDT and CDR2 is YYEEEE. J lost 5 bases, V lost 1 base, and 11 bases had no gene match. The CDR3 totals 16 residues. The CDR3 DNA is TGTGCCAGCAGCTTGATCGGTGCGGGGGGAGCCGACGAGCAGTACTTC. Translation: CASSLIGAGGADEQYF. The full variable domain, its missing parts supplied by reference TRBV5-6 and TRBJ2-7, is DAGVTQSPTHLIKTRGQQVTLRCSPKSGHDTVSWYQQALGQGPQFIFQYYEEEERQRGNFPDRFSGHQFPNYSSELNVNALLLGDSALYLCASSLIGAGGADEQYFGPGTRLTVT.

The rearrangement uses TRBV5-1 and TRBJ2-2; TRBD1 matches at 10 bases. The CDR3 loop spans 14 amino acids. CDR1 and CDR2 (germline): SGHRS, YFSETQ. V shed 4 bases, J shed 5 bases, and the junction held 2 bases outside the gene matches. CDR3 loop: CASSRDRGTGELFF. CDR3 sequence (DNA): TGCGCCAGCAGCCGGGACAGGGGAACCGGGGAGCTGTTTTTT. The full variable domain, with the rest looked up from reference TRBV5-1 and TRBJ2-2, is KAGVTQTPRYLIKTRGQQVTLSCSPISGHRSVSWYQQTPGQGLQFLFEYFSETQRNKGNFPGRFSGRQFSNSRSEMNVSTLELGDSALYLCASSRDRGTGELFFGEGSRLTVL.